There are a few counts of the clone carrying this T cell receptor beta chain. Its antigen remains unidentified. This sample is drawn from a study of post-analysis software for immune sequencing data. Study details: Multiple sclerosis in the patients followed relapsing-remitting, secondary progressive and progressive-relapsing courses.

Study findings and constraints: Patients showed TRBV5-6, TRBV5-1 and TRBV20-1 among roughly 5 TRBV segments more frequent than in controls. Normalized Chao1 diversity in multiple sclerosis patients fell significantly below that of controls.

Incorporated into the TCR beta cDNA libraries were unique molecular identifiers, which served to reduce PCR and sequencing biases. TCRdb reanalysed the PCR reads using MiXCR and keeps one entry per CDR3 protein. The sample carries roughly 870,000 distinct CDR3 sequences, under 70% recorded once. V shed 3 bases, J shed 3 bases, and the junction held 8 bases outside the gene matches. This CDR3 is built from 15 residues. From germline, CDR1 is LGHDT and CDR2 YNNKEL (reference sequence). What was sequenced was blood. V gene TRBV3-1 combines with J gene TRBJ2-7; TRBD1 agrees at 7 bases. The receptor was derived from a girl aged 10 to 17 with multiple sclerosis. Here the CDR3 reads CASSHGTVGIYEQYF. The CDR3 DNA is TGTGCCAGCAGCCACGGGACAGTGGGGATCTACGAGCAGTACTTC.